Sequencing of this T cell receptor (beta chain) was carried out in a study of patients and donors after allogeneic stem cell transplantation. Germline V CDR1 and CDR2: ENHRY, SYGVKD. The CDR3 spans 12 residues. Trimming cost V 2 bases and J 7 bases, with 6 bases left between them. TCRdb called the RT-PCR reads again in MiXCR, with one record for every CDR3 protein. This table has approximately 170,000 distinct CDR3 sequences, approximately 28% appearing once. The sequence was collected from a human donor who was either an allogeneic HSCT recipient or a stem cell or donor lymphocyte infusion donor (not recorded which). It is not recorded whose cells these are; they may come from a transplant donor. Sequenced sample: blood, either unsorted or a sorted T cell fraction (not recorded which). The chain has TRBV10-3 and TRBJ2-1; D gene unclear. The CDR3 region is CAISELGNEQFF. The CDR3 region has the DNA TGTGCCATCAGTGAGCTGGGGAATGAGCAGTTCTTC.